The 7 T cell receptor beta chains presented below share a single source sample, sequenced in a study of blood T cell repertoires in COVID-19. Clones were read by immunoSEQ multiplex PCR, and TCRdb kept only the in-frame ones, dropping some. The repertoire consists of roughly 52,000 clones, with 82% occurring once and the leading ten covering 11%. The sample comprised peripheral blood. The receptors originated from an elderly man with COVID-19, enrolled during active disease.

The table lists this clone with a few counts. The chain is built from TRBV23-1 and TRBJ2-7; 10 nucleotides align to TRBD1. TRBV23-1 is treated as an ORF (open reading frame) with a function not yet certain. The length of the CDR3 is 18 residues. Unmatched junction bases numbered 9, after V lost 1 base and J lost 0 bases. CDR3 DNA: TGCGCCAGCAGTCAATTCCAAAAGGACAGGGGGAACTCCTACGAGCAGTACGTC. It translates to CASSQFQKDRGNSYEQYV.

The chain recombines TRBV5-8 with TRBJ2-3; the D gene is possibly TRBD2 (7 bases). V was shortened by 0 bases and J by 5 bases, with 19 bases between the two germline ends. Germline assignment: CDR1 SGHTS and CDR2 YDEGEE. The CDR3 is 17 amino acids. For the CDR3, the DNA is TGTGCCAGCAGCTTGGGGTCCCTCGGGGGGCAGGGAGATACGCAGTATTTT. Amino acids: CASSLGSLGGQGDTQYF. The full variable domain, with the rest looked up from reference TRBV5-8 and TRBJ2-3, is EAGVTQSPTHLIKTRGQQATLRCSPISGHTSVYWYQQALGLGLQFLLWYDEGEERNRGNFPPRFSGRQFPNYSSELNVNALELEDSALYLCASSLGSLGGQGDTQYFGPGTRLTVL.

The V and J genes are TRBV7-2 and TRBJ2-1, with a possible D match to TRBD2 (5 bases). V was cut by 5 bases and J by 7 bases, with 12 bases left in between. Germline CDR1 is SGHTA and CDR2 is FQGNSA. The CDR3 is made up of 13 amino acids. CDR3 coding DNA: TGTGCCAGCAGCCTAGAAGCGGAGAATGAGCAGTTCTTC. Its protein is CASSLEAENEQFF. Using reference TRBV7-2 and TRBJ2-1 for the parts outside the CDR3, the full variable domain is GAGVSQSPSNKVTEKGKDVELRCDPISGHTALYWYRQSLGQGLEFLIYFQGNSAPDKSGLPSDRFSAERTGGSVSTLTIQRTQQEDSAVYLCASSLEAENEQFFGPGTRLTVL.

The CDR3, as DNA: TGCAGCGCGACCGGGACAGAGGGTTATGGCTACACCTTC. Translation gives CSATGTEGYGYTF. The V and J genes are TRBV29-1 and TRBJ1-2, with 7 bases aligning to TRBD1. Germline V CDR1 and CDR2: SQVTM, ANQGSEA. V shed 7 bases, J shed 5 bases, and the junction held 10 bases outside the gene matches. The CDR3 runs 13 residues.

The chain uses TRBV7-2 and TRBJ2-1; TRBD1 might be the D (5 bases). The CDR3 contains 12 residues. The ends were cut back, 5 bases at V and 4 bases at J, with 6 bases in the middle. The germline V gene encodes CDR1 SGHTA and CDR2 FQGNSA. The CDR3 region has the DNA TGTGCCAGCAGCCACAGGTACAATGAGCAGTTCTTC. As protein: CASSHRYNEQFF.

The genes are TRBV5-6 and TRBJ2-3; perhaps TRBD1 as D (6 bases). Trimming stripped 1 base from V and 6 bases from J, with 18 bases between. CDR1 SGHDT and CDR2 YYEEEE come from the germline V gene. There are 16 residues in the CDR3. CDR3 in amino acids: CASSLRGIGILDTQYF. The CDR3 DNA sequence: TGTGCCAGCAGCTTGAGGGGGATCGGCATTCTTGATACGCAGTATTTT.

The chain employs TRBV19 and TRBJ1-1; maybe TRBD1 (6 bases). With 8 bases removed from V and 3 bases from J, the gap between germline ends came to 16 bases. This CDR3 has 14 amino acids. CDR1 is LNHDA, CDR2 SQIVND, per germline (reference sequence). This chain's CDR3 is CASSQGGADTEAFF. CDR3 bases: TGTGCCAGTTCCCAAGGGGGGGCAGACACTGAAGCTTTCTTT.